The T cell receptor (beta chain) described here comes from a study of human T cells and chemical hapten exposure. General study findings and limits: Clustering by CDR3 similarity yielded significantly more large clusters from expanded TCRs than controls.

TCRdb re-analysed the RACE reads in MiXCR, keeping a single row per CDR3 protein. Here the sample spans under 450,000 distinct CDR3 sequences, more than 5% being singletons. The time point is: patch test 2, 6 weeks after DPC sensitization. Stated treatment: therapeutic diphenylcyclopropenone sensitization with weekly scalp DPC. Alopecia patients, 18 to 70 years old and DPC-suitable, served as donors. Concerning this clonotype: No antigen is known for it.

V lost 4 bases to trimming and J lost 3 bases; unmatched junction nucleotides: 9. The CDR3 is made up of 15 amino acids. The germline gives CDR1 SGHDT, CDR2 YYEEEE. The sample here was whole blood, taken in connection with sensitization to the hapten diphenylcyclopropenone (DPC). The chain joins TRBV5-6 to TRBJ2-7; 8 positions agree with TRBD1. This TCR was recovered from a woman between 18 and 29 years old with alopecia areata. Some clones in this sample may be carry-over from other donors' samples. The CDR3 reads CASSPWTGNSYEQYF. DNA for the CDR3: TGTGCCAGCAGCCCTTGGACAGGGAACAGCTACGAGCAGTACTTC.